These 24 T cell receptor beta chains originate from one sample sequenced in a study of cytomegalovirus exposure and HLA in healthy donors (dated by TCRdb to the late 2010s). Libraries were built with the immunoSEQ multiplex PCR assay. For the multiplex PCR, a mixture combining 60 forward primers for TCR Vbeta segments and 13 reverse primers for TCR Jbeta segments was used. The clones in this table, taken by TCRdb from immuneACCESS, are in-frame only. Not every clone is retained; where verified, under half of the shortfall comes from an unresolved V gene, and the cause of the rest is unknown. The sample records about 140,000 clones, roughly 80% of which are singletons. The top ten clonotypes cover 1.2% of the sample. The sequenced sample was PBMCs. The receptors were sampled from a female donor in good health and CMV-seronegative.

The V gene is TRBV5-1, the J gene TRBJ2-7; 14 positions agree with TRBD2. CDR3 length: 17 residues. The V gene's germline CDR1 is SGHRS and CDR2 YFSETQ. The junction had 5 bases not matched to a gene; V was cut back by 3 bases and J by 0 bases. The CDR3 here is CASSWGTSGRISYEQYF. DNA of the CDR3: TGCGCCAGCAGCTGGGGGACTAGCGGGAGAATCTCCTACGAGCAGTACTTC. The full variable domain, rest sourced from reference TRBV5-1 and TRBJ2-7, is KAGVTQTPRYLIKTRGQQVTLSCSPISGHRSVSWYQQTPGQGLQFLFEYFSETQRNKGNFPGRFSGRQFSNSRSEMNVSTLELGDSALYLCASSWGTSGRISYEQYFGPGTRLTVT.

The chain carries TRBV10-2 and TRBJ2-1; no clear D. The CDR3 extends over 13 amino acids. Looked up from germline, CDR1 is WSHSY and CDR2 is SAAADI. V lost 2 bases and J 9 bases, leaving 11 bases between the germline ends. CDR3 loop: CASSELSRGEQFF. CDR3 in DNA: TGCGCCAGCAGTGAGCTGAGTAGAGGTGAGCAGTTCTTC.

This clone was detected only once. This sequence joins TRBV4-1 and TRBJ2-1, with 11 bases that match TRBD2. Per germline, CDR1 MGHRA and CDR2 YSYEKL. This CDR3 is 18 amino acids long. J lost 0 bases, V lost 2 bases, and 6 bases had no gene match. CDR3 in amino acids: CASSQTSGGISSYNEQFF. CDR3 DNA sequence: TGCGCCAGCAGCCAAACTAGCGGGGGCATTAGCTCCTACAATGAGCAGTTCTTC.

This rearrangement joins TRBV6-5 to TRBJ2-7; 11 bases align to TRBD1. The CDR3 consists of 15 residues. The V gene end was trimmed by 2 bases and the J gene end by 7 bases; junction bases not matched to a gene: 7. Germline CDR1 MNHEY, CDR2 SVGAGI. CDR3 amino acids: CASSYLGQGAEEQYF. CDR3 in DNA: TGTGCCAGCAGTTACCTAGGACAGGGGGCGGAAGAGCAGTACTTC.

The V gene is TRBV7-2, the J gene TRBJ1-2, with 10 positions matching TRBD1. Germline V gives CDR1 SGHTA, CDR2 FQGNSA. V shed 3 bases, J shed 8 bases, and the junction held 3 bases outside the gene matches. The length of the CDR3 is 13 residues. CDR3 protein: CASSLGQGIGYTF. In nucleotides, the CDR3 is TGTGCCAGCAGCTTGGGACAGGGGATCGGCTACACCTTC.

The chain joins TRBV28 to TRBJ1-5; 10 bases are shared with TRBD1. The CDR3 totals 15 residues. V dropped 3 bases and J dropped 3; count of bases not matched to a gene: 2. CDR1 and CDR2 (germline): MDHEN, SYDVKM. CDR3 sequence reads: CASSFGTGANQPQHF. CDR3 nucleotide sequence: TGTGCCAGCAGTTTCGGGACAGGGGCCAATCAGCCCCAGCATTTT.

The chain recombines TRBV4-1 with TRBJ2-1; possible D gene TRBD1, 6 bases. Germline CDR1 is MGHRA and CDR2 is YSYEKL. V lost 4 bases and J 0 bases, leaving 16 bases between the germline ends. CDR3 length: 17 residues. The DNA of the CDR3 is TGCGCCAGCAGCCCTTCAGGGGCAGTAAGCTCCTACAATGAGCAGTTCTTC. This encodes CASSPSGAVSSYNEQFF.

The chain links TRBV5-4 to TRBJ2-1; possibly TRBD1 for D (5 bases). CDR1 SGHNT and CDR2 YYREEE come from the germline V gene (reference sequence). V lost 0 bases, J lost 5 bases, and 9 bases lay in between. This CDR3 has 14 amino acids. As DNA, the CDR3 is TGTGCCAGCAGCTTGGGGGGCAGGGACAATGAGCAGTTCTTC. Protein product: CASSLGGRDNEQFF.

This sequence joins TRBV6-1 and TRBJ1-6, with D possibly matching TRBD1 (5 bases). Trimming stripped 3 bases from V and 5 bases from J, with 5 bases between. The CDR3 contains 13 residues. Germline V CDR1 and CDR2: MNHNS, SASEGT. The CDR3 reads CASSDRDNSPLHF. The CDR3 DNA reads TGTGCCAGCAGTGACAGGGATAATTCACCCCTCCACTTT.

The chain combines TRBV28 with TRBJ2-1; 14 bases line up with TRBD2. CDR3 length: 19 residues. V gave up 1 base and J gave up 1 base; unmatched junction bases: 6. Germline CDR1 reads MDHEN; CDR2 reads SYDVKM. DNA for the CDR3: TGTGCCAGCAGTTTATTATCCGGACTAGCGGGAGGTTCCTACAATGAGCAGTTCTTC. It yields the protein CASSLLSGLAGGSYNEQFF.

CDR3 loop: CASSVSGRSEQFF. The CDR3 DNA is TGTGCCAGTAGTGTTAGCGGGAGGTCTGAGCAGTTCTTC. The V gene is TRBV19, the J gene TRBJ2-1, with 10 bases that match TRBD2. Germline assignment: CDR1 LNHDA and CDR2 SQIVND (reference sequence). The CDR3 consists of 13 residues. V was clipped by 5 bases and J by 9 bases; unmatched bases: 4.

This chain links TRBV6-5 with TRBJ2-1, with 9 bases matching TRBD2. This CDR3 spans 15 amino acids. Germline values: CDR1 MNHEY, CDR2 SVGAGI. V shed 2 bases, J shed 6 bases, and the junction held 5 bases outside the gene matches. For the CDR3, the DNA is TGTGCCAGCAGTTACGTGGCGGGAGGGTTCAATGAGCAGTTCTTC. This codes for CASSYVAGGFNEQFF.

The chain has TRBV7-9 and TRBJ1-2, with a tentative D call TRBD1 (6 bases). CDR1 is SEHNR and CDR2 is FQNEAQ in the germline V gene (reference sequence). The V and J ends lost 8 bases and 1 base respectively, with 14 bases between them. The CDR3 contains 14 residues. CDR3 protein: CASARGSLNYGYTF. The CDR3, as DNA: TGTGCCAGCGCAAGGGGGTCCCTTAACTATGGCTACACCTTC. The whole variable domain, filled in from reference TRBV7-9 and TRBJ1-2, reads DTGVSQNPRHKITKRGQNVTFRCDPISEHNRLYWYRQTLGQGPEFLTYFQNEAQLEKSRLLSDRFSAERPKGSFSTLEIQRTEQGDSAMYLCASARGSLNYGYTFGSGTRLTVV.

This chain connects TRBV4-1 to TRBJ2-7; 13 bases map to TRBD2. The J segment lost 9 bases and the V segment lost 1 base, leaving 27 bases of the junction unmatched. The germline gives CDR1 MGHRA, CDR2 YSYEKL. CDR3 size: 22 residues. For the CDR3, the DNA is TGCGCCAGCAGCCAAGGACATGTTCCACTAGCGGGAGGGCCCTCCCGTACCCACGGGCAGTACTTC. This encodes CASSQGHVPLAGGPSRTHGQYF.

This clone has a handful of counts. The chain employs TRBV6-6 and TRBJ1-5; tentative D call: TRBD1 (5 bases). Trimming stripped 7 bases from V and 3 bases from J, with 10 bases between. The germline V gene has CDR1 MNHNY and CDR2 SVGAGI (reference sequence). The CDR3 length is 13 residues. The CDR3 reads CASMGQDNQPQHF. In nucleotides, the CDR3 is TGTGCCAGCATGGGGCAGGACAATCAGCCCCAGCATTTT.

CDR3 in amino acids: CASSDRDNDPTDTQYF. The CDR3 DNA reads TGTGCCAGCAGTGACCGGGACAACGATCCCACAGATACGCAGTATTTT. The rearrangement links TRBV6-1 to TRBJ2-3; TRBD1 is a possible D gene (6 bases). Germline CDR1 and CDR2: MNHNS and SASEGT. Trimming left V 3 bases short and J 2 bases short, with 15 bases between. This CDR3 comprises 16 residues.

The genes are TRBV11-3 and TRBJ2-1; 9 bases match TRBD2. CDR3 length: 16 amino acids. Germline V gives CDR1 SGHNT, CDR2 YENEEA. V lost 0 bases and J lost 4; bases outside the gene matches: 4. The CDR3 bases are TGTGCCAGCAGCTTAGATTGGACTAGCGATTACAATGAGCAGTTCTTC. The encoded protein is CASSLDWTSDYNEQFF.

The chain carries TRBV2 and TRBJ1-5; maybe TRBD1 (5 bases). Trimming removed 9 bases from V and 7 bases from J, with 16 bases in between. The CDR3 has 13 residues. The germline V gene has CDR1 SNHLY and CDR2 FYNNEI. In DNA form, the CDR3 reads TGTGCCAGTACGGGATCCGGGGGGCAGCCCCAGCATTTT. Amino acid sequence: CASTGSGGQPQHF.

J is TRBJ2-1 and V is TRBV28; 7 bases line up with TRBD2. This CDR3 contains 15 residues. The V gene end was trimmed by 6 bases and the J gene end by 9 bases; junction bases not matched to a gene: 14. The germline V gene encodes CDR1 MDHEN and CDR2 SYDVKM. For the CDR3, the DNA is TGTGCCAGCAGCCCCCCCGGAGGGAGGGCAAGTGAGCAGTTCTTC. It yields the protein CASSPPGGRASEQFF.

This clone was counted between two and nine times. A junction boundary mismatches the germline segment, possibly from a read error. The chain uses TRBV11-2 and TRBJ1-2; a weak D match, TRBD1 (5 bases). This CDR3 is built from 17 residues. Germline V gives CDR1 SGHAT, CDR2 FQNNGV. CDR3 amino acids: CASSLEGQGVDHYGYTF. CDR3 DNA: TGTGCCAGCAGCCTAGAGGGTCAAGGGGTTGATCACTATGGCTACACCTTC.

This clone was counted once. The chain combines TRBV6-5 with TRBJ2-5; D is unresolved. The J call is uncertain, as TRBJ2-7 better fits the DNA end. The CDR3 is 16 amino acids. Germline V CDR1 and CDR2: MNHEY, SVGAGI. CDR3 amino acids: CASSYSVGKINYEQYF. As DNA, the CDR3 is TGTGCCAGCAGTTACTCGGTTGGCAAGATTAACTACGAGCAGTACTTC.

The chain combines TRBV28 with TRBJ2-3; TRBD2 is a possible D gene (5 bases). V lost 1 base and J 0 bases, leaving 8 bases between the germline ends. CDR1 is MDHEN, CDR2 SYDVKM, per germline. CDR3 length equals 15 residues. CDR3: CASSLFGGSTDTQYF. CDR3 bases: TGTGCCAGCAGTTTATTCGGCGGGAGCACAGATACGCAGTATTTT.

About this clone itself: The same CDR3 arises from other DNA sequences in this sample as well. Here the CDR3 reads CASSVGDSYEQYF. The CDR3 DNA reads TGTGCCAGCAGCGTAGGGGACAGTTACGAGCAGTACTTC. This chain joins TRBV9 and TRBJ2-7, with 7 bases identical to TRBD1. Germline V CDR1 and CDR2: SGDLS, YYNGEE. This CDR3 region has 13 residues. Trimming took 0 bases from V and 4 from J; bases not matched to a gene: 1.

The J gene is TRBJ2-7, the V gene TRBV30; D is perhaps TRBD1 (5 bases). This CDR3 is built from 12 residues. Germline V gives CDR1 GTSNPN, CDR2 SVGIG (reference sequence). V lost 1 base, J lost 3 bases, and 7 bases lay in between. CDR3 in DNA: TGTGCCTGGAGTGAGGGGATCTACGAGCAGTACTTC. As protein: CAWSEGIYEQYF.